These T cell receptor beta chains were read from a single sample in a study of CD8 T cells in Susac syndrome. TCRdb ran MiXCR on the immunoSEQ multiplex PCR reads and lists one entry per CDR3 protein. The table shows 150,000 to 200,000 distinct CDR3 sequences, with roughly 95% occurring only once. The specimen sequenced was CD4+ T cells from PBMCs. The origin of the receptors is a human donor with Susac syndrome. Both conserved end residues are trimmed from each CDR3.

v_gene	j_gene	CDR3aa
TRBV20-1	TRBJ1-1	SARGLGAEAF
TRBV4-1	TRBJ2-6	ASSQELQGLSGANVLT
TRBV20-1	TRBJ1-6	SGSRGALIESSYNSPLH
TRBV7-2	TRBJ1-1	ASSSSVKSTEAF
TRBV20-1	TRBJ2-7	SASRQVSYEQY
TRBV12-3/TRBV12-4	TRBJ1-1	ASSPLDASTTEAF
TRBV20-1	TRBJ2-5	SADRGLPQETQY
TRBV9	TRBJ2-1	ASSLDLGGRYNEQF
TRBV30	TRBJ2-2	AWSPFGTGELF
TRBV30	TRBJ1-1	ASGGAF
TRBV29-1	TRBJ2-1	SVEWGQAQF
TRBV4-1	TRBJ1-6	ASSLIRTGLNSPLH
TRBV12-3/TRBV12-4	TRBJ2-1	ASSFLAGLYNEQF
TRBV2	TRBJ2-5	ASRRSTSGGPIGKTQY
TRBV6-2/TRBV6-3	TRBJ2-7	ASSLRVSGSYEQY
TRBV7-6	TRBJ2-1	ASSLFSGGGNEQF
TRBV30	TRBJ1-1	AWSVLRVIPEAF
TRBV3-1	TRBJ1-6	ASSRPGQGFPPLH
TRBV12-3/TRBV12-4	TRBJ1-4	ASRSHMREKLF
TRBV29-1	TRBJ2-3	SVGTRPDTQY
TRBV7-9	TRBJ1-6	ASSLLESPLH
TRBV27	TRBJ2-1	ASKNGLAYNEQF
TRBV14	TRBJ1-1	ASSLASGQGTEAF
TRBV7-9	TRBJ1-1	ASSMLGGRGSDTEAF
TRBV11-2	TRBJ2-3	ASSTLQGTQY
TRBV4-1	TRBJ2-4	ASSQEASGDIAKNIQY
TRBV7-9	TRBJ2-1	ASSLLGDSYNEQF
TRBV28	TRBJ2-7	ASSPLSLADEQY
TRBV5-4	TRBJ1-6	ASSPGQGNSPLH
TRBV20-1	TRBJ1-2	SARGTVNGYT
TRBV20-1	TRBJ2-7	SARPPGGYEQY
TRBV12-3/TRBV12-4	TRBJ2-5	ASSLGTTYQETQY
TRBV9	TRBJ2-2	ASSVSPGGQGSYGELF
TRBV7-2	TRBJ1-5	ASRPGQGPHQPQH
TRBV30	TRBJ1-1	ACSPSRETEAF
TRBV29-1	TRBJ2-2	SVGTSPLFGELF
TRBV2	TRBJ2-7	ASTTGGWGNEQY
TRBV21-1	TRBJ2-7	ASTLVAYEQY
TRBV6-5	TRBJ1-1	ASSSSPEHTEAF
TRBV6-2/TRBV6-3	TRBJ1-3	ASSYSIGNTIY
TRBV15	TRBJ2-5	ATSRDRSGGRQETQY
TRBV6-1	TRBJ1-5	ASQGGLGLGNQPQH
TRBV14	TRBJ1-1	ASSFSRAGNTEAF
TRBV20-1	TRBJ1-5	SAKDGPAQH
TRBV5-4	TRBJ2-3	ASSSPGPQSTDTQY
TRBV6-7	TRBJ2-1	ASSYSGGEGLIYNEQF
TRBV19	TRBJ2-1	ASTTGQDYNEQF
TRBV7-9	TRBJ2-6	ASSFGITGANVLT
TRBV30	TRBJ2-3	ACSVGGADTQY
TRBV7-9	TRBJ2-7	ASSRTADEQY
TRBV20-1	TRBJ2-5	SARVKVGETQY
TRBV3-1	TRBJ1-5	ASSRTVDQPQH
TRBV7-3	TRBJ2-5	ASSLPGVEETQY
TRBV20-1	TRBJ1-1	SARYTWGTEAF
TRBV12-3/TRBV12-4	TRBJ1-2	ASSSDPVYGYT
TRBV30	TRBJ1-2	AWSAGRDYGYT
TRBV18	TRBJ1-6	ASSHDRGNSYNSPLH
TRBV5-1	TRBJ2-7	ASSLEGTSGYEQY
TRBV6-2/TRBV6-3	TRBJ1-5	ASSYRRSQPQH
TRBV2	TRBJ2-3	ASSELIPTDTQY